These 30 T cell receptor beta chains share one sample of origin, sequenced in a study of cytomegalovirus exposure and HLA in healthy donors. This PCR relied on a set of 60 Vbeta primers and 13 Jbeta primers. Only in-frame clones appear in the TCRdb table, and some are missing; sequencing was by immunoSEQ multiplex PCR. The sample has approximately 160,000 clones, roughly 84% seen once. The source material was PBMCs. Source of these receptors: a boy between 2 and 15 years old in good health and CMV-seronegative.

The gene calls are TRBV28 and TRBJ1-1, with a possible D match to TRBD1 (6 bases). The CDR3 spans 14 residues. Trimming left V 8 bases short and J 3 bases short, with 16 bases between. CDR1 is MDHEN, CDR2 SYDVKM, per germline. In nucleotides, the CDR3 is TGTGCCAGCGGGGCCGGGGGGCTGGACACTGAAGCTTTCTTT. Protein sequence: CASGAGGLDTEAFF.

This clone was seen only once. The CDR3 loop is CASSGSAGLYNEQFF. The CDR3 DNA is TGTGCCAGCAGTGGCTCTGCGGGGCTCTACAATGAGCAGTTCTTC. J is TRBJ2-1 and V is TRBV6-5; D is perhaps TRBD2 (6 bases). Trimming took 5 bases from V and 3 from J, leaving 14 bases between them. Looked up from germline, CDR1 is MNHEY and CDR2 is SVGAGI. This CDR3 region has 15 residues.

The rearrangement uses TRBV10-3 and TRBJ2-7; TRBD2 is a possible D gene (6 bases). Germline V gene sequence: CDR1 ENHRY, CDR2 SYGVKD. CDR3 length: 17 residues. Trimming removed 3 bases at V and 2 bases at J, with 20 bases between. The CDR3 region has the DNA TGTGCCATCAGTGACCCCTCCCGGGACTCCAACCCCTACGAGCAGTACTTC. The encoded protein is CAISDPSRDSNPYEQYF.

The rearrangement joins TRBV7-2 to TRBJ1-3, with D uncertain. Germline loops: CDR1 SGHTA, CDR2 FQGNSA. This CDR3 contains 15 residues. Deletions cut 1 base from V and 4 bases from J, with 11 bases between. In nucleotides, the CDR3 is TGTGCCAGCAGCTTAGAAGTGGGAGGGGGAAACACCATATATTTT. It is translated as CASSLEVGGGNTIYF.

This chain connects TRBV11-2 to TRBJ1-1, with 7 positions matching TRBD1. CDR1 and CDR2 from the germline V gene are SGHAT and FQNNGV. V dropped 1 base and J dropped 6; count of bases not matched to a gene: 5. The CDR3 is made up of 14 amino acids. CDR3 nucleotides: TGTGCCAGCAGCTTAGGACAGGGTGGCGCTGAAGCTTTCTTT. It yields the protein CASSLGQGGAEAFF.

This rearrangement joins TRBV4-1 to TRBJ1-5; D gene ambiguous. Germline V gene data show CDR1 as MGHRA and CDR2 as YSYEKL. Trimming took off 5 bases at V and 7 bases at J, with 9 bases between the two ends. The CDR3 totals 12 residues. The chain's CDR3 is CASSSGDQPQHF. Here the CDR3 DNA reads TGCGCCAGCAGCTCTGGAGACCAGCCCCAGCATTTT.

V usage is TRBV28 and J usage is TRBJ2-1; D might be TRBD2 (5 bases). This CDR3 contains 15 residues. Germline V gene data show CDR1 as MDHEN and CDR2 as SYDVKM. The V end was cut by 5 bases, the J end by 6 bases, with 17 bases between. CDR3 DNA sequence: TGTGCCAGCAGTACCCGCGGACCGGCGGGCAATGAGCAGTTCTTC. The encoded protein is CASSTRGPAGNEQFF. The full variable domain, rest sourced from reference TRBV28 and TRBJ2-1, is DVKVTQSSRYLVKRTGEKVFLECVQDMDHENMFWYRQDPGLGLRLIYFSYDVKMKEKGDIPEGYSVSREKKERFSLILESASTNQTSMYLCASSTRGPAGNEQFFGPGTRLTVL.

With regard to this clone: Distinct nucleotide sequences in the sample also encode this CDR3. The chain couples TRBV5-1 to TRBJ2-4; 8 bases line up with TRBD2. Germline CDR1 and CDR2: SGHRS and YFSETQ. There are 16 residues in the CDR3. V was clipped by 4 bases and J by 8 bases; unmatched bases: 14. The CDR3 DNA sequence: TGCGCCAGCAGCCCGGGGACTAGTTATGGTGTAGACATTCAGTACTTC. This encodes CASSPGTSYGVDIQYF.

The gene calls are TRBV20-1 and TRBJ2-3; TRBD2 aligns across 7 bases. V lost 6 bases and J lost 9; bases outside the gene matches: 6. Germline assignment: CDR1 DFQATT and CDR2 SNEGSKA (reference sequence). This CDR3 region has 11 residues. The CDR3 region has the DNA TGCAGTGCGTATACTAGCGAAACGCAGTATTTT. This gives the protein CSAYTSETQYF.

This chain joins TRBV4-1 and TRBJ2-1; 8 bases map to TRBD1. Germline assignment: CDR1 MGHRA and CDR2 YSYEKL. The CDR3 is 14 residues long. The trim removed 1 base at V and 10 bases at J, leaving 6 bases unmatched. The CDR3 loop reads CASSQVDRVFEQFF. CDR3 in DNA: TGCGCCAGCAGCCAAGTGGACAGGGTCTTCGAGCAGTTCTTC.

CDR3 in DNA: TGTGCCAGCAGTTTAATCGAAAACGGCGGACAGGGGTACCAAGAGACCCAGTACTTC. It translates to CASSLIENGGQGYQETQYF. The rearrangement links TRBV27 to TRBJ2-5; TRBD1 matches 9 bases. The CDR3 spans 19 residues. V lost 2 bases and J lost 0; bases outside the gene matches: 13. Looked up from germline, CDR1 is MNHEY and CDR2 is SMNVEV (reference sequence).

The rearrangement uses TRBV11-2 and TRBJ2-1; possibly TRBD1 for D (6 bases). There are 18 residues in the CDR3. The germline gives CDR1 SGHAT, CDR2 FQNNGV. The V end lost 1 base, the J end lost 0 bases, and 16 bases lay between the germline ends. Written as DNA, the CDR3 is TGTGCCAGCAGCTTAGGAATCGGACAGTTCCTCTCCTACAATGAGCAGTTCTTC. Its translation: CASSLGIGQFLSYNEQFF.

This sequence joins TRBV29-1 and TRBJ2-2; D is unclear. The CDR3 is 11 residues long. V dropped 6 bases and J dropped 3 bases, with 5 bases sitting between them. Germline V gene data show CDR1 as SQVTM and CDR2 as ANQGSEA. For the CDR3, the DNA is TGCAGCGTCCATTACACCGGGGAGCTGTTTTTT. Translation gives CSVHYTGELFF.

This chain joins TRBV19 and TRBJ2-5; weak D call: TRBD1 (6 bases). The CDR3 consists of 13 residues. V lost 4 bases and J 5 bases, leaving 11 bases between the germline ends. The germline V gene has CDR1 LNHDA and CDR2 SQIVND (reference sequence). This CDR3 is CASSRNRAETQYF. CDR3 sequence (DNA): TGTGCCAGTAGTAGAAACAGGGCGGAGACCCAGTACTTC.

This clone has only one observation. V is TRBV28 and J is TRBJ1-1, with TRBD1 matching over 7 bases. Germline-derived CDR1 and CDR2 are MDHEN and SYDVKM. This CDR3 has 13 residues. V lost 7 bases and J lost 6; bases outside the gene matches: 8. This chain's CDR3 is CASKLQGFAEAFF. CDR3 coding DNA: TGTGCCAGCAAGCTACAGGGGTTTGCTGAAGCTTTCTTT.

As for this clone: A junction end diverges from the germline sequence, so it may reflect a read error. The V call is TRBV27, the J call TRBJ2-7, with 13 positions matching TRBD2. Germline lookup yields CDR1 MNHEY and CDR2 SMNVEV (reference sequence). The CDR3 spans 14 residues. The CDR3 DNA reads TGTGCCAGCAGTCCTTCCGGACTAGCGGGAGTAATGAACTTC. Protein sequence: CASSPSGLAGVMNF.

In this sample, this clone turned up once. The chain couples TRBV7-8 to TRBJ2-3; 8 bases agree with TRBD2. The CDR3 consists of 14 residues. J gave up 6 bases and V 1 base, and 3 bases lay outside the gene matches. Germline V lookup: CDR1 SGHVS, CDR2 FQNEAQ. CDR3 sequence (DNA): TGTGCCAGCAGCTTAGAATGGACTAGCGATACGCAGTATTTT. It specifies CASSLEWTSDTQYF.

V usage is TRBV10-3 and J usage is TRBJ1-5; 9 positions match TRBD1. The CDR3 length is 17 residues. J gave up 2 bases and V 3 bases, and 8 bases lay outside the gene matches. Germline V CDR1 and CDR2: ENHRY, SYGVKD. DNA of the CDR3: TGTGCCATCAGTGAATACAGGGGGCCTCTTGGCAATCAGCCCCAGCATTTT. Amino acids: CAISEYRGPLGNQPQHF.

In DNA form, the CDR3 reads TGTGCCAGCAGCCCTTCGGGGGTGGAGGGCACTGAAGCTTTCTTT. It codes for CASSPSGVEGTEAFF. V and J are TRBV5-4 and TRBJ1-1, with TRBD1 as a possible D gene (5 bases). This CDR3 has 15 amino acids. Germline V lookup: CDR1 SGHNT, CDR2 YYREEE (reference sequence). V was pared by 4 bases and J by 4 bases, with 17 bases between. Full variable domain (rest looked up from reference TRBV5-4 and TRBJ1-1): ETGVTQSPTHLIKTRGQQVTLRCSSQSGHNTVSWYQQALGQGPQFIFQYYREEENGRGNFPPRFSGLQFPNYSSELNVNALELDDSALYLCASSPSGVEGTEAFFGQGTRLTVV.

The J gene is TRBJ1-2, the V gene TRBV19; perhaps TRBD1 as D (5 bases). Germline loops: CDR1 LNHDA, CDR2 SQIVND (reference sequence). This CDR3 has 14 residues. Trimming took 0 bases from V and 4 from J, leaving 9 bases between them. Written as DNA, the CDR3 is TGTGCCAGTAGTATAGAAGGAGACAGCTATGGCTACACCTTC. It is translated as CASSIEGDSYGYTF.

This clone came up a few times. This sample includes further DNA sequences coding for the same CDR3. V is TRBV10-3 and J is TRBJ2-7; D is unclear. Germline V gene lookup returns CDR1 ENHRY and CDR2 SYGVKD. The CDR3 consists of 12 residues. V dropped 3 bases and J dropped 0 bases, with 3 bases sitting between them. DNA for the CDR3: TGTGCCATCAGTGACAGCTCCTACGAGCAGTACTTC. Translation: CAISDSSYEQYF.

The chain links TRBV4-2 to TRBJ2-1; D remains unclear. V lost 0 bases, J lost 4 bases, and 7 bases lay in between. This CDR3 has 14 amino acids. Germline V CDR1 and CDR2: LGHNA, YNFKEQ. The CDR3 nucleotides are TGTGCCAGCAGCCAAGATGGAGTTTACAATGAGCAGTTCTTC. This sequence encodes CASSQDGVYNEQFF.

The chain links TRBV10-3 to TRBJ2-1, with 8 bases matching TRBD2. The CDR3 length is 14 residues. With 2 bases clipped from V and 6 bases from J, the junction kept 3 bases outside the gene matches. Germline V gene lookup returns CDR1 ENHRY and CDR2 SYGVKD. Written as DNA, the CDR3 is TGTGCCATCAGTGAGCCAGGGACTAGCAATGAGCAGTTCTTC. Translation gives CAISEPGTSNEQFF.

This sequence joins TRBV7-6 and TRBJ2-1, with 9 positions matching TRBD1. The CDR3 consists of 16 residues. Trimming took 3 bases from V and 3 from J; bases not matched to a gene: 6. The germline gives CDR1 SGHVS, CDR2 FNYEAQ. The CDR3 here is CASSFSLTGGYNEQFF. Here the CDR3 DNA reads TGTGCCAGCAGCTTTTCACTGACAGGGGGCTACAATGAGCAGTTCTTC. The full variable domain, rest sourced from reference TRBV7-6 and TRBJ2-1, is GAGVSQSPRYKVTKRGQDVALRCDPISGHVSLYWYRQALGQGPEFLTYFNYEAQQDKSGLPNDRFSAERPEGSISTLTIQRTEQRDSAMYRCASSFSLTGGYNEQFFGPGTRLTVL.

The chain has TRBV21-1 and TRBJ2-7; TRBD1, the D gene given by the table, was not confirmed from the DNA. TRBV21-1 constitutes a pseudogene. The CDR3 runs to 13 residues. In DNA, the CDR3 is TGTGCCGTACCGGGACAGGGGAGTTACGAGCAGTACTTC. This codes for CAVPGQGSYEQYF.

The rearrangement links TRBV7-9 to TRBJ1-1; D may be TRBD1 (6 bases). The germline gives CDR1 SEHNR, CDR2 FQNEAQ (reference sequence). The V end was cut by 4 bases, the J end by 4 bases, with 13 bases between. The CDR3 covers 14 residues. The CDR3: CASSSDRESTEAFF. The CDR3 bases are TGTGCCAGCAGCTCGGACAGAGAGAGCACTGAAGCTTTCTTT.

The chain employs TRBV5-6 and TRBJ2-7; TRBD1 matches 12 bases. The germline CDR1 and CDR2 sequences are SGHDT and YYEEEE. Trimming cost V 4 bases and J 6 bases; bases outside gene matches: 5. CDR3 length: 14 amino acids. The CDR3 region is CASSRGTGGSEQYF. CDR3 bases: TGTGCCAGCAGCCGAGGGACAGGGGGCTCCGAGCAGTACTTC.

V usage is TRBV2 and J usage is TRBJ2-1; TRBD1 aligns across 9 bases. Trimming removed 1 base from V and 6 bases from J; junction bases left unmatched: 1. CDR3 length equals 14 residues. Germline V gene data show CDR1 as SNHLY and CDR2 as FYNNEI. The CDR3 sequence is CASSEGQGVNEQFF. As DNA, the CDR3 is TGTGCCAGCAGTGAAGGACAGGGGGTCAATGAGCAGTTCTTC.

CDR3 sequence: CASSQGTSGGGGEKLFF. CDR3 sequence (DNA): TGTGCCAGCAGCCAAGGCACATCGGGGGGCGGGGGTGAAAAACTGTTTTTT. The chain combines TRBV4-2 with TRBJ1-4, with D tentatively TRBD1 (6 bases). The germline V and J ends were trimmed by 1 base and 7 bases, with 19 bases remaining between them. The CDR3 covers 17 residues. Germline values: CDR1 LGHNA, CDR2 YNFKEQ.

The chain employs TRBV7-2 and TRBJ2-7; D perhaps matches TRBD2 (5 bases). V was pared by 1 base and J by 2 bases, with 9 bases between. Germline CDR1 is SGHTA and CDR2 is FQGNSA. CDR3 length equals 14 residues. The CDR3 spells CASSLERVPYEQYF. The CDR3 DNA follows: TGTGCCAGCAGCTTAGAGAGGGTCCCCTACGAGCAGTACTTC.